Listed below are T cell receptor beta chains from one sample, sequenced in a study of blood T cell repertoires in COVID-19. Produced via immunoSEQ multiplex PCR; TCRdb's table is partial and in-frame only. The sample records more than 95,000 clones, roughly 69% being singletons. The sample comprised peripheral blood. These receptors originate from a woman aged 70-85 years with acute or convalescent COVID-19. The CDR3 runs from the conserved cysteine through the conserved F or W. Expanded clones get a size class; other rows say once, few or many, or leave the size out.

>.|TRBV6-5
CASSSYRGYNYGYTF
>.|TRBV28
CASRPLQQPLAQYF
>.|TRBV7-8
CASSLRISREGEAFF
>.|TRBV2
CASVDTRTSYEQYF
>few|TRBV4-2
CASSQARQGGAELFF
>few|TRBV30
CAWSPSGYEQYF
>once|TRBV19
CASSIGRSDEQFF
>.|TRBV19
CASSPGTAYGYTF
>.|TRBV4-1
CASRLTGGAGYGYTF
>.|TRBV9
CASSVGAAYYNEQFF
>.|TRBV6-6
CASIKGWQTEAFF
>.|TRBV7-9
CASSLGGVNSPLHF
>few|TRBV19
CASRSQGKDYGYTF
>.|TRBV28
CASSPLYEQYF
>.|TRBV27
CASSQFSAYEQYF
>.|TRBV11-2
CASSLGQGWEQYF
>.|TRBV5-6
CASSKGQGNYGYTF
>.|TRBV5-6
CASSLWTGGAYGNTIYF
>.|TRBV4-1
CASSQGTAYGYTF
>.|TRBV7-6
CASSLEVTAGGETQYF
>.|TRBV27
CASSLRAGPYEQYF
>few|TRBV10-3
CAIRGDRANYGYTF
>.|TRBV12-3/TRBV12-4
CASSFDMANEQFF
>.|TRBV18
CASSSNRDRGPIEQFF
>many|TRBV4-1
CASSHVAGGRGGELFF
>.|TRBV6-5
CASRWTGNYGYTF
>few|TRBV9
CASSVRPGLAGGSNTGELFF
>.|TRBV7-2
CASSSGLAVYNEQFF
>.|TRBV28
CASSLSGQGTDTQYF
>.|TRBV15
CATSRDYGQGLTGNTIYF
>.|TRBV5-6
CASSVRLVGQDSPLHF
>few|TRBV6-4
CASSDGTSGTDTQYF
>.|TRBV13
CASSSRFNEQYF
>many|TRBV15
CATSRDLSSGNTIYF
>.|TRBV19
CASSMGGPGSQKNTEAFF
>.|TRBV14
CASSQDLAGGETQYF
>.|TRBV9
CASSVEGPSGSPLHF
>.|TRBV27
CASSLTAGPIYTEAFF
>.|TRBV6-5
CASKRAPANTGELFF
>.|TRBV10-1
CASSGTSGRNEQFF
>once|TRBV9
CASSVANDRGLQYF
>few|TRBV28
CASSLIIGGSYEQYF
>.|TRBV19
CASSIRQGWSGANVLTF
>.|TRBV5-1
CASSALPFDRGGSTLHF
>.|TRBV7-3
CASSPGQKGSPLHF
>.|TRBV5-1
CASSLVLSGTGYGYTF
>few|TRBV18
CASSPPLADGYTF
>.|TRBV11-2
CASSFPGAYEQYF
>.|TRBV10-3
CAISEGDIQETQYF
>few|TRBV10-1
CASSAGTGTDTQYF
>.|TRBV7-9
CASSPSAGPLYGYTF
>few|TRBV6-5
CASSYGTGGIYEQYF
>.|TRBV10-3
CAISGTSGGAAETQYF
>once|TRBV12-3/TRBV12-4
CASKRGGTYEQYF
>few|TRBV18
CASSPGTSGGIQYF
>.|TRBV27
CASSSDRGDQPQHF
>.|TRBV11-3
CASSFLRRDRGTDTQYF
>.|TRBV11-3
CASGLAGTVNEQFF
>once|TRBV11-2
CASSRGGSGNTIYF
>.|TRBV5-5
CASSPEGASGELFF